The 25 T cell receptor beta chains given below trace back to one sample, sequenced in a study of blood T cells in healthy people across ages. Together with a sample-barcoded 5' primer, a J-beta primer mix was included in a second PCR lasting about 7 to 11 cycles. TCRdb called the 5' RACE reads again in MiXCR, with one record for every CDR3 protein. Counted here are about 640,000 distinct CDR3 sequences, under 70% occurring once; the ten biggest clones make up roughly 34%. Material: blood. The receptors shown here come from a man aged 55 to 70 in good health.

The chain carries TRBV27 and TRBJ2-5, with 8 bases identical to TRBD1. The germline V gene encodes CDR1 MNHEY and CDR2 SMNVEV (reference sequence). The CDR3 runs to 15 residues. The junction had 9 bases not matched to a gene; V was cut back by 4 bases and J by 5 bases. The CDR3 here is CASSSGQGWRETQYF. CDR3 sequence (DNA): TGTGCCAGCAGTTCAGGACAGGGTTGGAGGGAGACCCAGTACTTC.

V gene TRBV7-2 combines with J gene TRBJ2-1; 8 bases are shared with TRBD2. Losses at the gene ends were 3 bases for V and 10 bases for J; bases not matched to a gene: 8. CDR3 length: 14 residues. CDR1 is SGHTA and CDR2 is FQGNSA in the germline V gene. The CDR3 is CASSLLGGTREQFF. For the CDR3, the DNA is TGTGCCAGCAGCTTGCTAGGGGGGACTAGGGAGCAGTTCTTC. The whole variable domain, filled in from reference TRBV7-2 and TRBJ2-1, reads GAGVSQSPSNKVTEKGKDVELRCDPISGHTALYWYRQSLGQGLEFLIYFQGNSAPDKSGLPSDRFSAERTGGSVSTLTIQRTQQEDSAVYLCASSLLGGTREQFFGPGTRLTVL.

The rearrangement links TRBV29-1 to TRBJ2-2, with 7 bases that match TRBD2. In germline, CDR1 is SQVTM, CDR2 ANQGSEA. V lost 4 bases to trimming and J lost 6 bases; unmatched junction nucleotides: 11. This CDR3 has 15 residues. CDR3 sequence (DNA): TGCAGCGTTGCGCCGGGGGGACCTAGGGCCGGGGAGCTGTTTTTT. Translating it yields CSVAPGGPRAGELFF.

This chain joins TRBV15 and TRBJ2-4; the D is unclear. This CDR3 spans 12 amino acids. V dropped 1 base and J dropped 5 bases, with 3 bases sitting between them. Germline V gene data show CDR1 as LNHNV and CDR2 as YYDKDF (reference sequence). This CDR3 reads CATSRGENIQYF. The DNA for the CDR3 is TGTGCCACCAGCAGAGGGGAAAACATTCAGTACTTC.

Concerning this clonotype itself: A read error may produce the germline difference seen at one junction end. This chain connects TRBV3-1 to TRBJ2-2, with 11 bases aligning to TRBD2. Germline CDR1 is LGHDT and CDR2 is YNNKEL (reference sequence). This CDR3 has 16 amino acids. Written as DNA, the CDR3 is TGTGCCAGCAGCCCGACTAGCGGGACCTACACCGGGGAACTGTTTTTT. Amino acid sequence: CASSPTSGTYTGELFF.

This clonotype was observed a handful of times. The chain couples TRBV2 to TRBJ2-7, with 7 bases that match TRBD2. TRBJ2-5 explains the end of the DNA better; the J call may be wrong. CDR1 and CDR2 (germline): SNHLY, FYNNEI. CDR3 length: 13 residues. CDR3 residues: CASRPSGGETQYF. As DNA, the CDR3 is TGTGCCAGCAGGCCCTCCGGGGGGGAGACCCAGTACTTC.

This clonotype has only a few counts. The rearrangement links TRBV21-1 to TRBJ2-1; TRBD1 is taken as the D call from the table, unchecked against the DNA. TRBV21-1 is deemed a pseudogene. This CDR3 has 19 amino acids. CDR3 sequence reads: CASSKGETGEGQGYNEQFF. The CDR3 nucleotides read TGTGCCAGCAGCAAAGGAGAGACAGGGGAAGGGCAAGGGTACAATGAGCAGTTCTTC.

Worth noting for this clonotype: At one boundary the junction diverges from the germline segment, which might be a read error. The chain couples TRBV27 to TRBJ2-6; D possibly corresponds to TRBD1 (6 bases). There are 18 residues in the CDR3. Germline-derived CDR1 and CDR2 are MNHEY and SMNVEV (reference sequence). The CDR3 DNA follows: TGTGCCAGCAGTTTAAGACCTAGGCGAGGTTCAGGGGCCGACGTCCTGACTTTC. Translated: CASSLRPRRGSGADVLTF. Full variable domain (rest looked up from reference TRBV27 and TRBJ2-6): EAQVTQNPRYLITVTGKKLTVTCSQNMNHEYMSWYRQDPGLGLRQIYYSMNVEVTDKGDVPEGYKVSRKEKRNFPLILESPSPNQTSLYFCASSLRPRRGSGADVLTFGAGSRLTVL.

In this sample, this clonotype turned up a few times. The chain uses TRBV12-3 or TRBV12-4 and TRBJ2-3, with a tentative D call TRBD2 (6 bases). CDR3 length equals 14 residues. The V and J ends lost 3 bases and 6 bases respectively, with 13 bases between them. The CDR3 here is CASSFNSGEDTQYF. CDR3 nucleotides: TGTGCCAGCAGTTTTAATTCGGGGGAGGATACGCAGTATTTT.

This clonotype has only a few counts. CDR3 loop: CASSLAGGGNEQFF. The DNA for the CDR3 is TGTGCCAGCAGCTTGGCGGGGGGGGGTAATGAGCAGTTCTTC. The chain has TRBV7-8 and TRBJ2-1, with 9 bases aligning to TRBD2. The ends lost 3 bases at V and 7 bases at J; junction bases unmatched: 4. Germline lookup yields CDR1 SGHVS and CDR2 FQNEAQ. CDR3 size: 14 residues. Supplemented by reference TRBV7-8 and TRBJ2-1, the full variable domain reads GAGVSQSPRYKVAKRGQDVALRCDPISGHVSLFWYQQALGQGPEFLTYFQNEAQLDKSGLPSDRFFAERPEGSVSTLKIQRTQQEDSAVYLCASSLAGGGNEQFFGPGTRLTVL.

In this sample, this clonotype turned up a few times. This chain joins TRBV6-5 and TRBJ2-1; TRBD2 agrees at 9 bases. The CDR3 totals 16 residues. J was trimmed by 4 bases and V by 5 bases; bases with no gene match: 9. Germline V gene lookup returns CDR1 MNHEY and CDR2 SVGAGI. The CDR3 DNA is TGTGCCAGCAGTACCCGGACTAGCGACCGGTACAATGAGCAGTTCTTC. Protein: CASSTRTSDRYNEQFF.

This chain connects TRBV6-2 or TRBV6-3 to TRBJ2-3; 8 bases are shared with TRBD2. The germline gives CDR1 MNHEY, CDR2 SVGEGT. V was pared by 2 bases and J by 4 bases, with 8 bases of the junction left unmatched. The CDR3 is 16 residues long. The CDR3 reads CASSYGERGRSDTQYF. CDR3 in DNA: TGTGCCAGCAGTTACGGTGAGCGGGGGAGGTCAGATACGCAGTATTTT.

Only a few counts were recorded for this clonotype. V is TRBV12-3 or TRBV12-4 and J is TRBJ2-3; D remains ambiguous. CDR3 length: 13 amino acids. Trimming shortened V by 6 bases and J by 4 bases, and 11 bases separated the two germline ends. The CDR3 DNA is TGTGCCAGCAGCCCCCGGGCCGCAGATACGCAGTATTTT. Translated: CASSPRAADTQYF.

The gene calls are TRBV7-9 and TRBJ1-4; a possible D gene is TRBD1 (5 bases). V was shortened by 5 bases and J by 0 bases, with 10 bases between the two germline ends. The CDR3 runs 15 residues. The V gene's germline CDR1 is SEHNR and CDR2 FQNEAQ (reference sequence). CDR3: CASSPWGSTNEKLFF. CDR3 DNA: TGTGCCAGCAGCCCCTGGGGGTCAACTAATGAAAAACTGTTTTTT.

This clonotype was found a few times. The chain joins TRBV3-1 to TRBJ1-5; maybe TRBD1 (5 bases). The germline V and J ends were trimmed by 4 bases and 6 bases, with 10 bases remaining between them. Germline CDR1 and CDR2: LGHDT and YNNKEL (reference sequence). The CDR3 contains 13 residues. The CDR3 nucleotides read TGTGCCAGCAGCCTCGGCGGGGCTCAGCCCCAGCATTTT. Residues: CASSLGGAQPQHF.

This clonotype occurred a few times. This chain joins TRBV29-1 and TRBJ2-7; D uncertain. V was clipped by 6 bases and J by 0 bases, with 9 bases between them. Germline V gene sequence: CDR1 SQVTM, CDR2 ANQGSEA. CDR3 length: 12 amino acids. CDR3 DNA sequence: TGCAGCGTCGGATATAGCTCCTACGAGCAGTACTTC. Translating gives CSVGYSSYEQYF.

The CDR3 DNA is TGCGCCAGCAGTCCTCGCGAAGGGGACACTGAAGCTTTCTTT. Protein sequence: CASSPREGDTEAFF. The rearrangement joins TRBV4-1 to TRBJ1-1; perhaps TRBD1 as D (5 bases). CDR3 length: 14 amino acids. The germline V and J ends were trimmed by 6 bases and 3 bases, with 14 bases remaining between them. Germline CDR1 and CDR2: MGHRA and YSYEKL.

This chain uses TRBV3-1 with TRBJ1-1; D not resolved. Trimming removed 2 bases at V and 7 bases at J, with 5 bases between. The germline CDR1 and CDR2 sequences are LGHDT and YNNKEL (reference sequence). The CDR3 loop spans 11 amino acids. This CDR3 is CASSQNFEAFF. Written as DNA, the CDR3 is TGTGCCAGCAGCCAAAATTTTGAAGCTTTCTTT.

The gene calls are TRBV20-1 and TRBJ2-3; 8 bases map to TRBD2. CDR3 length: 15 amino acids. V was clipped by 6 bases and J by 3 bases; unmatched bases: 11. Looked up from germline, CDR1 is DFQATT and CDR2 is SNEGSKA (reference sequence). CDR3 DNA: TGCAGTGCCAGGGAGCGGGGGCCCGGAACAGATACGCAGTATTTT. Translated, it gives CSARERGPGTDTQYF.

This chain joins TRBV7-2 and TRBJ2-7; perhaps TRBD2 as D (5 bases). The J call may be incorrect, as the DNA end agrees better with TRBJ2-5. The CDR3 loop spans 14 amino acids. The germline CDR1 and CDR2 sequences are SGHTA and FQGNSA. CDR3 coding DNA: TGTGCCAGCAGCTTAGAAGCTAGCATGAAGACCCAGTACTTC. Its protein is CASSLEASMKTQYF.

The V call is TRBV15, the J call TRBJ2-3; 7 bases match TRBD1. This CDR3 has 14 residues. Trimming removed 4 bases from V and 8 bases from J; junction bases left unmatched: 9. CDR1 is LNHNV and CDR2 is YYDKDF in the germline V gene (reference sequence). CDR3 residues: CATSKDRSRSTQYF. The CDR3 DNA reads as TGTGCCACCAGCAAGGACAGGTCGAGATCTACGCAGTATTTT.

The chain combines TRBV5-1 with TRBJ2-4; a weak D match, TRBD1 (6 bases). The end of the DNA aligns better with TRBJ2-7, so the J call may be wrong. The CDR3 runs 14 residues. Germline CDR1 is SGHRS and CDR2 is YFSETQ. The CDR3 nucleotides read TGCGCCAGCAGCTTGAAGGGGGTTACCTACGAGCAGTACTTC. Its protein product is CASSLKGVTYEQYF.

V is TRBV29-1 and J is TRBJ1-2, with D tentatively TRBD1 (5 bases). CDR3 size: 13 residues. Trimming took off 7 bases at V and 3 bases at J, with 15 bases between the two ends. Germline V CDR1 and CDR2: SQVTM, ANQGSEA. Here the CDR3 DNA reads TGCAGCGCCATAGGGGTGAGGGACTATGGCTACACCTTC. Protein product: CSAIGVRDYGYTF.

The J gene is TRBJ2-6, the V gene TRBV5-1; unclear D gene. The CDR3 covers 15 residues. Trimming took 2 bases from V and 0 from J, leaving 6 bases between them. CDR1 is SGHRS, CDR2 YFSETQ, per germline. This CDR3 reads CASSFGFSGANVLTF. The CDR3 region has the DNA TGCGCCAGCAGCTTCGGCTTCTCTGGGGCCAACGTCCTGACTTTC.

The chain carries TRBV25-1 and TRBJ2-2; possibly TRBD1 for D (6 bases). The germline V gene encodes CDR1 MGHDK and CDR2 SYGVNS. This CDR3 has 14 residues. Deletions cut 8 bases from V and 1 base from J, with 11 bases between. The CDR3 DNA sequence: TGTGCCAGCTTGGGGACATGGAACACCGGGGAGCTGTTTTTT. The encoded protein is CASLGTWNTGELFF. Full variable domain (remainder filled in from reference TRBV25-1 and TRBJ2-2): EADIYQTPRYLVIGTGKKITLECSQTMGHDKMYWYQQDPGMELHLIHYSYGVNSTEKGDLSSESTVSRIRTEHFPLTLESARPSHTSQYLCASLGTWNTGELFFGEGSRLTVL.